What follows describes a single T cell receptor beta chain. This clonotype was observed a few times. Its specific antigen is unknown. Within one base of it there is no much larger clone, and no base qualities were kept. These data are taken from a study of CD8+CD57+ T cells in acquired aplastic anemia (dated by TCRdb to the late 2010s). Regarding the research as a whole: On average, sorted CD4+ and CD8+ cells yielded about 3 ug of extracted DNA, with a range of 0.2 to 27.4 ug. A CD8+CD57+ expansion meant a frequency higher than the mean frequency seen in healthy subjects. General conclusions and limits of the study: Around 30 CD8+ CDR3 sequences were found to be shared between patients and controls, but these sequences appeared to be highly expressed in patients and within the immunodominant clones of the patients. No significant difference in CD8+ Simpson's diversity was found between patients and healthy controls (P=0.060).

Counted from cysteine to phenylalanine, this CDR3 has 15 amino acids. Just the 45-base CDR3 DNA is kept, in frame starting at base 1. The germline V gene yields MGHRA for CDR1 and YSYEKL for CDR2. Clipping removes 3 bases from V and 3 bases from J, with 7 as the unmatched junction base count. Genomic DNA served as template for TCR beta VDJ combination and CDR3 sequence profiling. An Illumina HiSeq 2000 was used for TCR repertoire sequencing. For the original study's pipeline: Repertoire assessment relied on Simpson's diversity index, CDR3 size and DJ length profiles, and TRBV/TRBJ rearrangement plots. The most abundant DNA sequence in the deep sequencing data was defined as the immunodominant clone. CDR3 amino acid sequences were screened for sharing across subjects and were compared with published repertoires and the VDJdb database. TCRdb's own reprocessing of the public reads used fastp at Q25 and MiXCR and kept productive beta chains. Rows with a matching CDR3 protein are joined into one entry that keeps the most common DNA and genes. The V and J calls here are based on TCRdb, not the publication. This sample holds around 430,000 distinct CDR3 sequences; around 30% were observed only once. In total, the top ten clones hold 0.7% to 1% of the sample.

The patients picked for sequencing were ones in whom flow cytometry had shown an expansion of CD8+CD57+ cells. All patients had severe acquired aplastic anemia diagnosed by International Study of Aplastic Anemia and Agranulocytosis and Camitta criteria. No patient had received any therapy when blood was sampled. The study deep-sequenced TCR repertoires of sorted CD4+ and CD8+ blood T cells from severe aplastic anemia patients and healthy subjects. Patients were enrolled in the USA under clinicaltrials.gov protocols 00001620, 01623167, 00001397, 00071045, 00081523 and 00961064. Ficoll-Paque density gradient centrifugation was used to isolate peripheral blood mononuclear cells. Before DNA extraction, CD4+ and CD8+ T cells were sorted by FACS or by magnetic beads.

Sequencing was carried out using sorted CD4+, CD8+, or CD8+CD57+ T cells (not recorded which) from PBMCs. The receptor was derived from a human donor with aplastic anemia. In this chain, TRBV4-1 is recombined with TRBJ1-1; 7 bases in the junction line up with TRBD1. The CDR3 protein sequence reads: CASSQAPTGDTEAFF. The nucleotide sequence is TGCGCCAGCAGCCAGGCACCCACAGGGGACACTGAAGCTTTCTTT.